This is a list of T cell receptor beta chains from one sample in a study of naive and memory T cell subsets. MiXCR was run by TCRdb on the UMI-ligation and nested PCR reads, yielding one entry per CDR3 protein. The sample contains tens of thousands of distinct CDR3 sequences, 7% to 10% of which appear only once. Sequenced sample: central memory CD8+ T cells from blood. These receptors all stem from a human donor in good health. Each CDR3 is given with its conserved first and last residue. The D gene is left open where the match is weak. Clone size is given for some rows only: seen once, a few or many times, or a class if the clone is expanded.

j_gene | d_gene | abundance | len | v_gene | CDR3nt | CDR3aa
TRBJ2-7 | NA | many | 15 | TRBV10-3 | TGTGCCATCAGCGATCCGCGGGACAGCAACTACGAGCAGTACTTC | CAISDPRDSNYEQYF
TRBJ2-1 | TRBD2 | NA | 19 | TRBV7-6 | TGTGCCAGCAGCTCCCCTGGTAACGGGAGGGCCGGGACCTACAATGAGCAGTTCTTC | CASSSPGNGRAGTYNEQFF
TRBJ1-6 | TRBD1 | few | 15 | TRBV6-6 | TGTGCCAGCAGTAGCAACAGGGGGGGTAATTCACCCCTCCACTTT | CASSSNRGGNSPLHF
TRBJ2-3 | NA | NA | 16 | TRBV6-2/TRBV6-3 | TGTGCCAGCAGTTACTCCAGGGAGCTAGTTGTTGATACGCAGTATTTT | CASSYSRELVVDTQYF
TRBJ2-5 | TRBD2 | NA | 15 | TRBV7-9 | TGTGCCAGCAGCTCCATAACTAGCGGTCGAGAGACCCAGTACTTC | CASSSITSGRETQYF
TRBJ2-7 | NA | NA | 12 | TRBV28 | TGTGCCAGCACTTCCAACCCCGGGACTCCCTCCTTC | CASTSNPGTPSF
TRBJ2-7 | NA | few | 15 | TRBV9 | TGTGCCAGCAGCGTACTTCCCGGCGGGGTCTACGAGCAGTACTTC | CASSVLPGGVYEQYF
TRBJ2-3 | NA | many | 12 | TRBV12-3/TRBV12-4 | TGTGCCAGCACCTCGGGTGGGGAGACGCAGTATTTT | CASTSGGETQYF
TRBJ1-1 | TRBD1 | NA | 11 | TRBV24-1 | TGTGCCACCGTCCAGGGGGCTGAAGCTTTCTTT | CATVQGAEAFF
TRBJ1-3 | NA | NA | 15 | TRBV28 | TGTGCCAGCAGCAAGAGGACAACCTCTGGAAACACCATATATTTT | CASSKRTTSGNTIYF
TRBJ2-7 | NA | NA | 15 | TRBV6-1 | TGTGCCAGCAGTGAATCGACAGGTAGCTCCTACGAGCAGTACTTC | CASSESTGSSYEQYF
TRBJ1-6 | NA | few | 12 | TRBV5-5 | TGTGCCAGCAGCCCACGCAATTCACCCCTCCACTTT | CASSPRNSPLHF
TRBJ2-2 | NA | NA | 15 | TRBV12-3/TRBV12-4 | TGTGCCAGCAGTTTACGCCCGGGGCTCGCCGGGGAGCTGTTTTTT | CASSLRPGLAGELFF
TRBJ2-7 | NA | few | 13 | TRBV27 | TGTGCCAGCACCTCTGTAGGCTCCTACGAGCAGTACTTC | CASTSVGSYEQYF
TRBJ2-1 | NA | NA | 14 | TRBV6-2/TRBV6-3 | TGTGCCAGCAGTTACTCAAAATCCCACGATGAGCAGTTCTTC | CASSYSKSHDEQFF
TRBJ2-1 | TRBD2 | NA | 15 | TRBV4-3 | TGCGCCAGCAGCCAACTGAGGGGAGGGCCGGATGAGCAGTTCTTC | CASSQLRGGPDEQFF
TRBJ2-7 | TRBD2 | NA | 15 | TRBV7-2 | TGTGCCAGCAGCCCCCGGACTAGCATCCCCTACGAGCAGTACTTC | CASSPRTSIPYEQYF
TRBJ2-7 | TRBD1 | many | 15 | TRBV6-5 | TGTGCCAGCAGTTACCGGGACAGGGGTAGCGACGAGCAGTACTTC | CASSYRDRGSDEQYF
TRBJ1-3 | NA | NA | 17 | TRBV28 | TGTGCCAGCAGTCTTCTGCAGGGGCTGGGGCCTGGAAACACCATATATTTT | CASSLLQGLGPGNTIYF
TRBJ1-2 | TRBD1 | NA | 15 | TRBV3-1 | TGTGCCAGCAGCCAAGATGAGGGGGCAAACTATGGCTACACCTTC | CASSQDEGANYGYTF
TRBJ2-1 | TRBD2 | few | 16 | TRBV6-2/TRBV6-3 | TGTGCCAGCAGTTACTCACGCGGGAGGGGTGGCGATGAGCAGTTCTTC | CASSYSRGRGGDEQFF
TRBJ2-2 | NA | NA | 16 | TRBV4-3 | TGCGCCAGCAGCCAAGGCGGGACAGTGAACACCGGGGAGCTGTTTTTT | CASSQGGTVNTGELFF
TRBJ2-5 | NA | many | 14 | TRBV28 | TGTGCCAGCAGGATGGGGATGACCAAGACGACCCAGTACTTC | CASRMGMTKTTQYF
TRBJ2-7 | TRBD1 | many | 14 | TRBV7-6 | TGTGCCAGCAGCTTATGGGACAGGGGTTACGAGCAGTACTTC | CASSLWDRGYEQYF
TRBJ2-3 | TRBD2 | medium-sized | 14 | TRBV6-4 | TGTGCCAGCAGTCCTAGCGGGAGTACAGATACGCAGTATTTT | CASSPSGSTDTQYF
TRBJ2-3 | TRBD2 | NA | 16 | TRBV12-3/TRBV12-4 | TGTGCCAGCAGTCGTCGAATAGCGGGAGCCCCAGATACGCAGTATTTT | CASSRRIAGAPDTQYF
TRBJ2-7 | TRBD1 | many | 15 | TRBV28 | TGTGCCAGCAGCTGGATAGGGGACAGGGGCTACGAGCAGTACTTC | CASSWIGDRGYEQYF
TRBJ2-7 | NA | NA | 14 | TRBV14 | TGTGCCAGCAGCCAAGTCTGGACTCCCTACGAGCAGTACTTC | CASSQVWTPYEQYF
TRBJ2-7 | TRBD2 | NA | 17 | TRBV3-1 | TGTGCCAGCAGCCAAGATTCGCGGGAGGGCAGGATCTACGAGCAGTACTTC | CASSQDSREGRIYEQYF
TRBJ2-2 | NA | many | 16 | TRBV4-3 | TGCGCCAGCAGCCAAGAGATTGGACTACAAACCGGGGAGCTGTTTTTT | CASSQEIGLQTGELFF
TRBJ2-1 | NA | few | 12 | TRBV14 | TGTGCCAGCAGCCAATACTTTCCAGAGCAGTTCTTC | CASSQYFPEQFF
TRBJ2-7 | NA | many | 14 | TRBV6-5 | TGTGCCAGCAGTAAAGGGGAGACGGCTCACGAGCAGTACTTC | CASSKGETAHEQYF
TRBJ1-2 | NA | NA | 14 | TRBV27 | TGTGCCAGCTCTTTTCTGCCCGTTAACTATGGCTACACCTTC | CASSFLPVNYGYTF
TRBJ1-2 | TRBD1 | NA | 15 | TRBV20-1 | TGCAGTGCCTTATTACCGGGACAGGGGATTCACGGCTACACCTTC | CSALLPGQGIHGYTF
TRBJ2-4 | TRBD1 | NA | 13 | TRBV7-8 | TGTCCCAGCAGCGGACACAGGGGAAACATTCAGTACTTC | CPSSGHRGNIQYF
TRBJ2-3 | NA | NA | 15 | TRBV29-1 | TGCAGCGTTGAAGGGGATAGCGGACACACAGATACGCAGTATTTT | CSVEGDSGHTDTQYF